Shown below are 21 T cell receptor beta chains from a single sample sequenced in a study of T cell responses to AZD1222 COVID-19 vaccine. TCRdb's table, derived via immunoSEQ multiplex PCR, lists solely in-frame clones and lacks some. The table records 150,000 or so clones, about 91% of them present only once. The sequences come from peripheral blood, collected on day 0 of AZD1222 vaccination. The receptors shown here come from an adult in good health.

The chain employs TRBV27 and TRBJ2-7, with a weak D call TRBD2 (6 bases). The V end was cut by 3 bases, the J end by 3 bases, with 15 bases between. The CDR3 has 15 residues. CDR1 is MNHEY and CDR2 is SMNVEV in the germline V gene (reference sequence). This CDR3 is CASSFFGGRDYEQYF. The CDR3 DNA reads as TGTGCCAGCAGTTTCTTTGGGGGGAGAGACTACGAGCAGTACTTC.

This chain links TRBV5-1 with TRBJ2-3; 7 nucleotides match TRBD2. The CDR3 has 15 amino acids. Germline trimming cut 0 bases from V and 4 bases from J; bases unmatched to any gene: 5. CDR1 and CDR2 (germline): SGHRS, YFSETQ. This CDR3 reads CASSLELAGADTQYF. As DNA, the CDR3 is TGCGCCAGCAGCTTGGAACTTGCGGGAGCAGATACGCAGTATTTT.

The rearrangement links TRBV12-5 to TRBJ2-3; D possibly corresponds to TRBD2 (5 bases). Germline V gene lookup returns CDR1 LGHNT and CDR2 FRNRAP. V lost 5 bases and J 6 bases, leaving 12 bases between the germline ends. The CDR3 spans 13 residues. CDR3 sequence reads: CASGPGLPDTQYF. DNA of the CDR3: TGTGCTAGTGGTCCTGGACTCCCCGATACGCAGTATTTT.

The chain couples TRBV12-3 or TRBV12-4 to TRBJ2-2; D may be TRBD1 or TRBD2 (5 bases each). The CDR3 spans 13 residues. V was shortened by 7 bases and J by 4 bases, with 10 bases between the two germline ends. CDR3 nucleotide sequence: TGTGCCAGCAACGTTGGGGGCACCGGGGAGCTGTTTTTT. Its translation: CASNVGGTGELFF.

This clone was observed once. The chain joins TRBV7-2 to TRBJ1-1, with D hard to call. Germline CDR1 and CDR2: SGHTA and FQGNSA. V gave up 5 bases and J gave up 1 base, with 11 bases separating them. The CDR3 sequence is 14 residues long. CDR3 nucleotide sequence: TGTGCCAGCAGCCTAGGGATCACGAACACTGAAGCTTTCTTT. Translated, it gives CASSLGITNTEAFF.

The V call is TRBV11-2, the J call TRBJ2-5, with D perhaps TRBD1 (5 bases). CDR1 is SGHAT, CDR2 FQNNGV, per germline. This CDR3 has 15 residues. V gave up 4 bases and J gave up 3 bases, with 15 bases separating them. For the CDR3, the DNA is TGTGCCAGCAGCTCCACCCCCTCGGACAAAGAGACCCAGTACTTC. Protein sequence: CASSSTPSDKETQYF.

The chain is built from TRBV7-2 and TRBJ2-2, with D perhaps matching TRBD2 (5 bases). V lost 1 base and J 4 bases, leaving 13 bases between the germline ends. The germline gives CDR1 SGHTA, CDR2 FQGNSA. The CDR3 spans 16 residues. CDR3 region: CASSLVSGESTGELFF. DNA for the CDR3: TGTGCCAGCAGCTTAGTAAGCGGCGAGAGCACCGGGGAGCTGTTTTTT.

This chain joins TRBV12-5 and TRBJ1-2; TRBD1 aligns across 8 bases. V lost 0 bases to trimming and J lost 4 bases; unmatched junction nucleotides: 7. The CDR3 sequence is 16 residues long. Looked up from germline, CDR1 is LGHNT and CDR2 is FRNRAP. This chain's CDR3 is CASGLVLQGASYGYTF. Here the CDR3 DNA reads TGTGCTAGTGGTTTGGTACTCCAGGGGGCTAGCTATGGCTACACCTTC.

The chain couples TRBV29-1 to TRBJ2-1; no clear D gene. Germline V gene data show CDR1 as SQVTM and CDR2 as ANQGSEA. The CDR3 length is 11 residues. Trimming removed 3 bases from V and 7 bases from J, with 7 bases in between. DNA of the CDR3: TGCAGCGTTGATAGGGTTAATGAGCAGTTCTTC. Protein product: CSVDRVNEQFF.

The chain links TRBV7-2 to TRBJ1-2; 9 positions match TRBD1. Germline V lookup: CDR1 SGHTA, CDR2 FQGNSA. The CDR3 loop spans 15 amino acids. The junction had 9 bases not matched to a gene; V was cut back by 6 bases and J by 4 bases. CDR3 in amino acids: CASRRGDRASYGYTF. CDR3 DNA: TGTGCCAGCAGGCGAGGGGACAGGGCGTCCTATGGCTACACCTTC. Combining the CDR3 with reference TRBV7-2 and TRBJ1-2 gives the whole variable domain GAGVSQSPSNKVTEKGKDVELRCDPISGHTALYWYRQSLGQGLEFLIYFQGNSAPDKSGLPSDRFSAERTGGSVSTLTIQRTQQEDSAVYLCASRRGDRASYGYTFGSGTRLTVV.

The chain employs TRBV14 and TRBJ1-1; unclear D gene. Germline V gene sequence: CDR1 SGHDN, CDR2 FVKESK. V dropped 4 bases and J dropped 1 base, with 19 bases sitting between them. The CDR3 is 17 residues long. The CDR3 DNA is TGTGCCAGCAGCCTTCTATGGGTTTCGGCCTCGAACACTGAAGCTTTCTTT. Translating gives CASSLLWVSASNTEAFF.

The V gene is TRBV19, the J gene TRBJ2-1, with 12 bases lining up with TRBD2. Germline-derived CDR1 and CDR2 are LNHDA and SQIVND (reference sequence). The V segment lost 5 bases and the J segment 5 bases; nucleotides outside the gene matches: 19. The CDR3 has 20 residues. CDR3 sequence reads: CASSPAASASGRGSNNEQFF. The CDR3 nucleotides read TGTGCCAGTAGTCCCGCCGCTAGTGCTAGCGGGAGGGGTTCGAACAATGAGCAGTTCTTC.

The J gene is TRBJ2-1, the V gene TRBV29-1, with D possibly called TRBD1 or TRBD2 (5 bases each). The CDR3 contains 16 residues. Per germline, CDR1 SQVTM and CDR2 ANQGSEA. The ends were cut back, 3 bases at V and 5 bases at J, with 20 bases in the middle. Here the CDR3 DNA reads TGCAGCGTTGATCAGGGATTCGGACTCGGCGACAATGAGCAGTTCTTC. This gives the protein CSVDQGFGLGDNEQFF.

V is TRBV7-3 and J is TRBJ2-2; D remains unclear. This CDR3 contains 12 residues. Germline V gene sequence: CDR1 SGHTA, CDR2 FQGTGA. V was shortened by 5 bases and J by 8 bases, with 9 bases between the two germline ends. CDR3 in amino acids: CASSLHPGELFF. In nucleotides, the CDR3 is TGTGCCAGCAGCCTGCATCCGGGGGAGCTGTTTTTT. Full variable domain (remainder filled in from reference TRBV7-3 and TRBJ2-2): GAGVSQTPSNKVTEKGKYVELRCDPISGHTALYWYRQSLGQGPEFLIYFQGTGAADDSGLPNDRFFAVRPEGSVSTLKIQRTERGDSAVYLCASSLHPGELFFGEGSRLTVL.

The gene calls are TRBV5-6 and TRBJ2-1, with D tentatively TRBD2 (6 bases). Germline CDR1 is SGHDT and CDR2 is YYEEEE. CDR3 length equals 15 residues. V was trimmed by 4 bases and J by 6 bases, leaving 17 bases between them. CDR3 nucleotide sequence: TGTGCCAGCAGCACAGGACTACCCGCTAGCAATGAGCAGTTCTTC. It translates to CASSTGLPASNEQFF.

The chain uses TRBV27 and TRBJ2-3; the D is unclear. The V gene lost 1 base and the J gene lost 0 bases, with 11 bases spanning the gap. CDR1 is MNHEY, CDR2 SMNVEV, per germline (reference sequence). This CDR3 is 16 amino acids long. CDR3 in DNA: TGTGCCAGCAGTTTATGGGCAGTCCCTAGCACAGATACGCAGTATTTT. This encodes CASSLWAVPSTDTQYF.

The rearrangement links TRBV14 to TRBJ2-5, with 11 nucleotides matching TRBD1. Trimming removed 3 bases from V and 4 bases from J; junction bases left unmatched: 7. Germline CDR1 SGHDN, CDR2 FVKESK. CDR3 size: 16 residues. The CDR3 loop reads CASSQKGTGGSETQYF. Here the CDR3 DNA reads TGTGCCAGCAGCCAGAAGGGGACAGGGGGATCAGAGACCCAGTACTTC.

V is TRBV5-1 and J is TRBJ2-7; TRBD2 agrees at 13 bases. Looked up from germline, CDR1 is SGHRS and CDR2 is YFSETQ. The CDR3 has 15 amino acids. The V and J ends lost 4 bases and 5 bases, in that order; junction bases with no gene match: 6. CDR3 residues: CASSQTSGGANEQYF. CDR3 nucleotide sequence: TGCGCCAGCAGCCAAACTAGCGGGGGGGCCAACGAGCAGTACTTC.

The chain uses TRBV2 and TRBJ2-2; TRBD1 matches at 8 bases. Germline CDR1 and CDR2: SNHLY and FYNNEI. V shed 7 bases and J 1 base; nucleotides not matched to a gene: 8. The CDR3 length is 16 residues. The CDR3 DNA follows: TGTGCCAGCACGGACGCCAGGGGGCTGAACACCGGGGAGCTGTTTTTT. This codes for CASTDARGLNTGELFF.

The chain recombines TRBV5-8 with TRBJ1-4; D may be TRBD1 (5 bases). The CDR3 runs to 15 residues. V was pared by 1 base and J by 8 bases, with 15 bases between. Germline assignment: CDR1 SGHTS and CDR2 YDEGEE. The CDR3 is CASSLFQGRREKLFF. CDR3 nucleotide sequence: TGTGCCAGCAGCTTGTTTCAGGGTAGGCGGGAAAAACTGTTTTTT. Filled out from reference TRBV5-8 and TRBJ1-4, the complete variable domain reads EAGVTQSPTHLIKTRGQQATLRCSPISGHTSVYWYQQALGLGLQFLLWYDEGEERNRGNFPPRFSGRQFPNYSSELNVNALELEDSALYLCASSLFQGRREKLFFGSGTQLSVL.

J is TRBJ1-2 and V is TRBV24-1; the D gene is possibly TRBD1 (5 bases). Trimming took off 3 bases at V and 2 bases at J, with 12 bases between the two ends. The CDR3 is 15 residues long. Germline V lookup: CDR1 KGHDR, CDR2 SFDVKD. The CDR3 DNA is TGTGCCACCAGTGATAGCAGGGAGGACAACTATGGCTACACCTTC. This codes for CATSDSREDNYGYTF.